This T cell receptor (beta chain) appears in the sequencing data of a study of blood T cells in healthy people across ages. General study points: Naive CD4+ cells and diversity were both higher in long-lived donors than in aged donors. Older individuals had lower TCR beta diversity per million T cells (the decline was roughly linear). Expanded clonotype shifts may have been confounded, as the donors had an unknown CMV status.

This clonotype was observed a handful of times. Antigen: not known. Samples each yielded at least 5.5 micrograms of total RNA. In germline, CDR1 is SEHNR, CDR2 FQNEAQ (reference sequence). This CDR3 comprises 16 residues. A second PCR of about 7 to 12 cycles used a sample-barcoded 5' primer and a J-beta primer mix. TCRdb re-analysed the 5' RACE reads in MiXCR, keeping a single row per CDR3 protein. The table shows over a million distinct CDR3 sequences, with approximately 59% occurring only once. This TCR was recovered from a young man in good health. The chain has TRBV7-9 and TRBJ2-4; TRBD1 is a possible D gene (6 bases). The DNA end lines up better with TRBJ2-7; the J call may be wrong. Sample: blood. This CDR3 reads CASSSQAASGVYEQYF. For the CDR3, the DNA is TGTGCCAGCAGCTCCCAAGCGGCATCAGGGGTCTACGAGCAGTACTTC.